This T cell receptor (beta chain) was observed in a study of cytomegalovirus exposure and HLA in healthy donors. This CDR3 region has 17 residues. Deletions cut 7 bases from V and 1 base from J, with 22 bases between. CDR1 SGHVS and CDR2 FQNEAQ come from the germline V gene. Clones were sequenced by immunoSEQ multiplex PCR, and TCRdb holds only the in-frame ones, with some missing. The sample contains about 200,000 clones, about 82% of which appear only once. The V call is TRBV7-8, the J call TRBJ1-2; tentatively, D is TRBD1 (6 bases). The receptor was derived from a woman under 30 in good health and CMV-seronegative. Sequenced sample: PBMCs. The CDR3: CASTPTSGQRINYGYTF. As DNA, the CDR3 is TGTGCCAGCACACCTACCTCCGGACAGAGAATTAACTATGGCTACACCTTC.